These 13 T cell receptor beta chains originate from one sample sequenced in a study of T cells after yellow fever vaccination. Each CDR3 protein is one row after TCRdb ran MiXCR on the 5' RACE reads. The sample has a few hundred thousand distinct CDR3 sequences, roughly 6.2% seen once. Source: PBMCs, taken 5 days after the yellow fever booster vaccination. The receptors were sampled from a young man who received the YFV17D yellow fever vaccine.

This clonotype was detected ten times or more. The chain recombines TRBV7-8 with TRBJ1-3; D not certain. This CDR3 is 15 amino acids long. The germline V and J ends were trimmed by 2 bases and 0 bases, with 8 bases remaining between them. Germline CDR1 and CDR2: SGHVS and FQNEAQ. CDR3 in DNA: TGTGCCAGCAGCTTAATGGGGTCCTCTGGAAACACCATATATTTT. Translated: CASSLMGSSGNTIYF. The entire variable domain, with the rest obtained from reference TRBV7-8 and TRBJ1-3, is as follows: GAGVSQSPRYKVAKRGQDVALRCDPISGHVSLFWYQQALGQGPEFLTYFQNEAQLDKSGLPSDRFFAERPEGSVSTLKIQRTQQEDSAVYLCASSLMGSSGNTIYFGEGSWLTVV.

This clonotype appeared a few times. The gene calls are TRBV29-1 and TRBJ2-3; D may be TRBD2 (5 bases). The CDR3 consists of 10 residues. V gave up 6 bases and J gave up 4 bases, with 5 bases separating them. CDR1 is SQVTM and CDR2 is ANQGSEA in the germline V gene. The chain's CDR3 is CSVLADTQYF. The CDR3 DNA follows: TGCAGCGTACTAGCAGATACGCAGTATTTT.

With regard to this clonotype: A read error may produce the germline difference seen at one junction end. The rearrangement links TRBV12-3 or TRBV12-4 to TRBJ2-6; the D is unclear. The CDR3 is made up of 18 amino acids. CDR3 in amino acids: CTSSVVLGPLTGANVLTF. In DNA form, the CDR3 reads TGTACCAGCAGTGTAGTACTCGGACCCTTAACTGGGGCCAACGTCCTGACTTTC.

This clonotype turned up a few times. The chain combines TRBV20-1 with TRBJ2-7; D unresolved. The CDR3 runs to 11 residues. The germline V gene has CDR1 DFQATT and CDR2 SNEGSKA (reference sequence). Trimming cost V 3 bases and J 7 bases, with 10 bases left between them. CDR3 region: CSASAPGEQYF. The CDR3 DNA is TGCAGTGCTAGTGCCCCCGGGGAGCAGTACTTC.

This clonotype was seen ten or more times. J is TRBJ2-1 and V is TRBV6-2 or TRBV6-3, with 10 bases identical to TRBD2. V dropped 6 bases and J dropped 2; count of bases not matched to a gene: 4. The CDR3 spans 15 residues. Germline CDR1 reads MNHEY; CDR2 reads SVGEGT. CDR3: CASSPGLAPYNEQFF. CDR3 sequence (DNA): TGTGCCAGCAGCCCGGGACTAGCGCCCTACAATGAGCAGTTCTTC.

This clonotype was found many times. The V call is TRBV2, the J call TRBJ2-5, with TRBD2 matching over 7 bases. CDR1 and CDR2 from the germline V gene are SNHLY and FYNNEI. CDR3 size: 11 residues. The CDR3 spells CAGGSGETQYF. In nucleotides, the CDR3 is TGTGCGGGAGGGAGCGGCGAGACCCAGTACTTC.

This chain connects TRBV6-1 to TRBJ1-1, with a possible D match to TRBD1 (5 bases). Germline CDR1 is MNHNS and CDR2 is SASEGT. The CDR3 spans 13 residues. The V end lost 7 bases, the J end lost 6 bases, and 15 bases lay between the germline ends. The CDR3 nucleotides read TGTGCCAGCACTGAGGGATGGGGGTCTGAAGCTTTCTTT. Translation gives CASTEGWGSEAFF.

This clonotype was recorded once. The rearrangement uses TRBV6-6 and TRBJ2-3, with D hard to call. V lost 0 bases and J lost 5, with 6 bases in between. The V gene's germline CDR1 is MNHNY and CDR2 SVGAGI (reference sequence). The CDR3 covers 13 residues. CDR3 in DNA: TGTGCCAGCAGTTACTCGTCCCAAGATACGCAGTATTTT. Protein product: CASSYSSQDTQYF.

This clonotype was recorded many times. This rearrangement joins TRBV19 to TRBJ2-5; 7 bases are shared with TRBD2. This CDR3 contains 14 residues. CDR1 and CDR2 (germline): LNHDA, SQIVND (reference sequence). V trimming: 6 bases; J trimming: 2 bases; junction bases outside the gene matches: 6. The CDR3 region has the DNA TGTGCCAGTAGGAGAGCGGGACTTCAAGAGACCCAGTACTTC. This codes for CASRRAGLQETQYF.

The chain combines TRBV27 with TRBJ2-5, with D possibly being TRBD2 (6 bases). This CDR3 contains 13 residues. With 5 bases removed from V and 3 bases from J, the gap between germline ends came to 10 bases. The germline CDR1 and CDR2 sequences are MNHEY and SMNVEV (reference sequence). The CDR3 DNA follows: TGTGCCAGCAGTGTCTGGGGGGAAGAGACCCAGTACTTC. This gives the protein CASSVWGEETQYF.

Only a few counts were recorded for this clonotype. The chain employs TRBV5-5 and TRBJ2-5; possible D gene TRBD1, 5 bases. Germline V gene data show CDR1 as SGHKS and CDR2 as YYEKEE (reference sequence). The CDR3 contains 16 residues. V lost 0 bases and J 2 bases, leaving 14 bases between the germline ends. CDR3 loop: CASSLGQGPTQETQYF. CDR3 coding DNA: TGTGCCAGCAGCTTGGGGCAGGGCCCCACACAAGAGACCCAGTACTTC.

This clonotype occurred a few times. The chain recombines TRBV20-1 with TRBJ2-1, with a weak D call TRBD2 (6 bases). Trimming cost V 0 bases and J 8 bases, with 11 bases left between them. This CDR3 is built from 13 residues. Looked up from germline, CDR1 is DFQATT and CDR2 is SNEGSKA (reference sequence). CDR3: CSARDRTKDEQFF. DNA for the CDR3: TGCAGTGCTAGAGATAGGACTAAGGATGAGCAGTTCTTC.

This clonotype has only a few counts. The chain carries TRBV5-5 and TRBJ2-5; 7 nucleotides match TRBD1. Germline V CDR1 and CDR2: SGHKS, YYEKEE (reference sequence). Trimming cost V 2 bases and J 5 bases; bases outside gene matches: 9. CDR3 size: 15 residues. The CDR3 spells CASSLTGAPMETQYF. The CDR3 DNA follows: TGTGCCAGCAGCTTAACAGGGGCGCCCATGGAGACCCAGTACTTC.